This TCR beta chain was sequenced for a study of CD8 T cells in Susac syndrome. Controls were healthy donors (matched for age and sex). Random-hexamer reverse transcription was applied to roughly 0.5 to 1 ug RNA. TCRdb passed the immunoSEQ multiplex PCR reads through MiXCR, listing each CDR3 protein once. The table records approximately 100,000 distinct CDR3 sequences, over 90% of them present only once. Germline CDR1 reads SGHVS; CDR2 reads FQNEAQ. CDR3 length equals 16 residues. V dropped 1 base and J dropped 4 bases, with 16 bases sitting between them. This chain connects TRBV7-8 to TRBJ2-5, with D tentatively TRBD1 or TRBD2 (6 bases each). This TCR was recovered from a human donor in good health. The specimen sequenced was CD4+ T cells from PBMCs. CDR3 loop: CASSLVAGGRGETQYF. CDR3 nucleotides: TGTGCCAGCAGCTTAGTGGCCGGGGGCAGAGGAGAGACCCAGTACTTC.